Sequencing of this T cell receptor (beta chain) was carried out in a study of identical twins. CDR1 and CDR2 (germline): GTSNPN, SVGIG (reference sequence). This CDR3 spans 13 amino acids. The ends were cut back, 0 bases at V and 0 bases at J, with 6 bases in the middle. A few counts support this clonotype. TCRdb reprocessed the 5' RACE reads with MiXCR, giving one entry per CDR3 protein. The sample includes 500,000 or so distinct CDR3 sequences, 13% to 15% of them seen just once. These data were also filed under a second study, of yellow fever vaccine responses in identical twins.

Input material: CD4+ T cells sorted from blood. The genes are TRBV30 and TRBJ2-7; no clear D gene. The sequence was obtained from a woman younger than 30 in good health. Written as DNA, the CDR3 is TGTGCCTGGAGTGTAGGTAGCTCCTACGAGCAGTACTTC. Encoded protein: CAWSVGSSYEQYF. The full variable domain, its missing parts supplied by reference TRBV30 and TRBJ2-7, is SQTIHQWPATLVQPVGSPLSLECTVEGTSNPNLYWYRQAAGRGLQLLFYSVGIGQISSEVPQNLSASRPQDRQFILSSKKLLLSDSGFYLCAWSVGSSYEQYFGPGTRLTVT.